Described below is a single T cell receptor beta chain sequence and its context. The antigen remains undetermined. The read terminates 3 residues before the CDR3 end, so the remaining end is supplied by the germline J gene. Libraries were prepared by immunoSEQ multiplex PCR; TCRdb keeps only in-frame clonotypes and omits some of them. The listing records 30,000 or so clones. Unstimulated Tregs (CD4+CD25+CD127-) and CD4+CD25- non-Tregs were sorted from PBMCs. The source of the sample is a study of Tregs in tolerant kidney transplant recipients. The overall study: Related graft donors supplied nonmyeloablative bone marrow transplants, and mixed chimerism was transient.

Study results and caveats: The small number of patients limits these findings pending further validation. For some patients, primers changed over time, blocking nucleotide-level comparison.

The CDR3 loop spans 15 amino acids. The germline gives CDR1 SGHRS, CDR2 YFSETQ. The germline V and J ends were trimmed by 0 bases and 3 bases, with 13 bases remaining between them. The chain has TRBV5-1 and TRBJ2-7; tentatively, D is TRBD1 (5 bases). The starting material was CD8+ T cells from blood, obtained before the transplant. The TCR was taken from a human donor who received a combined kidney and bone marrow transplant. The CDR3 DNA, read in part, is TGCGCCAGCAGCTTGGGACAGCATCCCATCTACGAG. It specifies CASSLGQHPIYE. The entire CDR3 sequence reads CASSLGQHPIYEQYF.